This T cell receptor beta chain derives from a study of blood T cell repertoires in COVID-19. Turning to the study itself: Samples taken during acute and convalescent COVID-19 were collected in the United States, Italy and Spain. The cDNA or gDNA used as material had been derived from T cells, B-cell-depleted T cells, or PBMCs.

Enrolment of Seattle patients took place during active infection, and they were followed longitudinally. How the authors handled the data: Amplification of reference gene primers provided the estimated nucleated cell counts. Produced via immunoSEQ multiplex PCR; TCRdb's table is partial and in-frame only. Clone size and V and J calls were adopted from that table, with D and trimming inferred from the DNA. There are 200,000 to 250,000 clones in the sample; 75% to 85% occur only once, and about 2.5% lies in the top ten. V was clipped by 0 bases and J by 1 base, with 18 bases between them. The CDR3 loop spans 18 amino acids. CDR1 is KGHSH and CDR2 is LQKENI in the germline V gene.

V and J are TRBV18 and TRBJ1-1; maybe TRBD1 (5 bases). The sample consisted of peripheral blood. The sequence was obtained from a woman in her 70s with COVID-19, enrolled during active disease. CDR3 sequence: CASSPPWGRRTENTEAFF. The CDR3 DNA follows: TGTGCCAGCTCACCACCATGGGGCAGGCGAACAGAGAACACTGAAGCTTTCTTT.